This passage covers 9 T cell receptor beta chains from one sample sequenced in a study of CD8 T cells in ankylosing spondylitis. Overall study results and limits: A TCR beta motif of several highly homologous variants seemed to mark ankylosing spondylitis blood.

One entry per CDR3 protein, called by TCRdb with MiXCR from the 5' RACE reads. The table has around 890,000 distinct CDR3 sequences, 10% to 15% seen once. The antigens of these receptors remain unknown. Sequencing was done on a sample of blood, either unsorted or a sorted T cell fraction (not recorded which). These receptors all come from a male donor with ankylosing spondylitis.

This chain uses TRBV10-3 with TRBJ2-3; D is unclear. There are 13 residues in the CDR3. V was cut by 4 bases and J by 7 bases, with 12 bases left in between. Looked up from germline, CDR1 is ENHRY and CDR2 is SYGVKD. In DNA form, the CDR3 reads TGTGCCATCAGTGCGATTGGTTTGAATACGCAGTATTTT. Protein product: CAISAIGLNTQYF.

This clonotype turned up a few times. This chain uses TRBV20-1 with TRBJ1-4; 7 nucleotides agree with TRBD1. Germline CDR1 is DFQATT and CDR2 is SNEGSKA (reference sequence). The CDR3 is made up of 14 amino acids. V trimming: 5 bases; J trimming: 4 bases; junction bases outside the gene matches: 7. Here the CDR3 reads CSALQGVVNEKLFF. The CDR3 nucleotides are TGCAGTGCTCTCCAGGGGGTTGTTAATGAAAAACTGTTTTTT.

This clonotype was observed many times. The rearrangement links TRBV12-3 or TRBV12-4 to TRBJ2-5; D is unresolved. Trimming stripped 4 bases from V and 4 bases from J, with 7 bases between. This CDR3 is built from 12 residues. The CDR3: CASSSEGETQYF. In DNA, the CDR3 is TGTGCCAGCAGTTCGGAAGGAGAGACCCAGTACTTC.

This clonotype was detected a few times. CDR3 nucleotide sequence: TGTGCCAGCAGTGAAGCTAGCGGGAGGCCTTACAATGAGCAGTTCTTC. Residues: CASSEASGRPYNEQFF. J is TRBJ2-1 and V is TRBV25-1; 11 nucleotides line up with TRBD2. With V trimmed by 2 bases and J by 4 bases, 4 bases remained unmatched. CDR1 is MGHDK, CDR2 SYGVNS, per germline. The CDR3 contains 16 residues.

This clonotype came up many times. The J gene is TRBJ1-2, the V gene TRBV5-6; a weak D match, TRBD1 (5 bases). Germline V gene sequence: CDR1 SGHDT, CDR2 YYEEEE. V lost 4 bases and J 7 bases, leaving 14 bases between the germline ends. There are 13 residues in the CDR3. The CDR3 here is CASSLEGRGGYTF. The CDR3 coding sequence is TGTGCCAGCAGCCTGGAGGGGCGCGGTGGCTACACCTTC.

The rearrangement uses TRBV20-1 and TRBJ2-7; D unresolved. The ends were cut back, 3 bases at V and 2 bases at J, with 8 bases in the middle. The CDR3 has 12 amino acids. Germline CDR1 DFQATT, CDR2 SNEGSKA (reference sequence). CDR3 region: CSASHGPYEQYF. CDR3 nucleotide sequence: TGCAGTGCTAGCCACGGACCCTACGAGCAGTACTTC.

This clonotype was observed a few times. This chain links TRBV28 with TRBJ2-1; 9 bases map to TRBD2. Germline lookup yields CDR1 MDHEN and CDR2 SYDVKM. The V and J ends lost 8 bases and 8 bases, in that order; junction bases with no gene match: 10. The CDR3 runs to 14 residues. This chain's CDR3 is CASHWASGAHEQFF. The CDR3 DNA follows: TGTGCCAGCCATTGGGCTAGCGGGGCCCATGAGCAGTTCTTC.

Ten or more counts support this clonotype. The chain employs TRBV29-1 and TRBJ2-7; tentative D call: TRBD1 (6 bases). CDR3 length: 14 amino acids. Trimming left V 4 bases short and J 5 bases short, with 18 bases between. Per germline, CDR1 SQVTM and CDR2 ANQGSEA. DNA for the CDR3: TGCAGCGTTGGTCGGAGACTGAAGGGGGACGAGCAGTACTTC. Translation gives CSVGRRLKGDEQYF.

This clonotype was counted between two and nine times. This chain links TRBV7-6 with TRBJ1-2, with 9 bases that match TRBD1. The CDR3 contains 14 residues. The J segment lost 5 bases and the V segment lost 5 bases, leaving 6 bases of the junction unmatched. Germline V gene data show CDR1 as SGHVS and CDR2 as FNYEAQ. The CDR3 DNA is TGTGCCAGCAGCCGCTTGGGACAGGGATATGGCTACACCTTC. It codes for CASSRLGQGYGYTF. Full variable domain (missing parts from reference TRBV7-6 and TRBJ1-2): GAGVSQSPRYKVTKRGQDVALRCDPISGHVSLYWYRQALGQGPEFLTYFNYEAQQDKSGLPNDRFSAERPEGSISTLTIQRTEQRDSAMYRCASSRLGQGYGYTFGSGTRLTVV.